The 9 T cell receptor beta chains reported below all come from one sample, sequenced in a study of cytomegalovirus exposure and HLA in healthy donors. PCR amplification relied on 60 Vbeta primers (plus 13 Jbeta primers). This table comes from immunoSEQ multiplex PCR, and its TCRdb copy is limited to in-frame clones, with some not included. This sample has some 130,000 clones, with roughly 8.8% found just once. The sequenced sample was PBMCs. The receptors were gathered from a woman in her thirties or forties in good health and CMV-seropositive.

A few counts support this clone. The chain uses TRBV19 and TRBJ1-5; perhaps TRBD1 as D (5 bases). The CDR3 is 16 residues long. Germline CDR1 LNHDA, CDR2 SQIVND (reference sequence). With 2 bases removed from V and 2 bases from J, the gap between germline ends came to 13 bases. This CDR3 reads CASSITGTGRNQPQHF. The CDR3 DNA reads as TGTGCCAGTAGTATAACGGGCACAGGTCGCAATCAGCCCCAGCATTTT.

This clone came up a few times. The rearrangement joins TRBV5-1 to TRBJ2-5, with 7 positions matching TRBD2. Germline lookup yields CDR1 SGHRS and CDR2 YFSETQ. CDR3 length: 14 amino acids. V shed 2 bases and J 3 bases; nucleotides not matched to a gene: 4. DNA of the CDR3: TGCGCCAGCAGCTTTGGACTAGTGGAAGAGACCCAGTACTTC. Protein product: CASSFGLVEETQYF.

The chain has TRBV9 and TRBJ2-2, with a possible D match to TRBD1 (5 bases). The CDR3 is 15 amino acids. Trimming left V 0 bases short and J 5 bases short, with 11 bases between. Germline CDR1 reads SGDLS; CDR2 reads YYNGEE. Written as DNA, the CDR3 is TGTGCCAGCAGCGTAGATGGGGCGAGGACCGGGGAGCTGTTTTTT. Translating gives CASSVDGARTGELFF.

The V gene is TRBV4-1, the J gene TRBJ2-7; possibly TRBD1 for D (5 bases). The CDR3 sequence is 13 residues long. V lost 0 bases and J 6 bases, leaving 9 bases between the germline ends. The germline gives CDR1 MGHRA, CDR2 YSYEKL. CDR3 coding DNA: TGCGCCAGCAGCCAAGATTACCAGGGCGAGCAGTACTTC. This gives the protein CASSQDYQGEQYF.

This sequence joins TRBV6-5 and TRBJ2-5; D gene unclear. Between the trimmed V and J ends, which lost 5 bases and 5 bases, there was a span of 6 bases. Germline loops: CDR1 MNHEY, CDR2 SVGAGI. This CDR3 comprises 11 residues. CDR3 sequence: CASSQLETQYF. In DNA, the CDR3 is TGTGCCAGCAGTCAATTGGAGACCCAGTACTTC.

The chain couples TRBV5-4 to TRBJ2-5; a weak D match, TRBD1 (7 bases). V was pared by 4 bases and J by 1 base, with 17 bases between. In germline, CDR1 is SGHNT, CDR2 YYREEE (reference sequence). The CDR3 is 16 amino acids. The CDR3 nucleotides read TGTGCCAGCAGCCGCTCAGGGGGGACTTTCCAAGAGACCCAGTACTTC. Its protein product is CASSRSGGTFQETQYF.

The chain has TRBV7-9 and TRBJ2-1; 10 bases align to TRBD2. The CDR3 has 16 residues. J gave up 8 bases and V 5 bases, and 12 bases lay outside the gene matches. Germline-derived CDR1 and CDR2 are SEHNR and FQNEAQ (reference sequence). CDR3 nucleotide sequence: TGTGCCAGCAGCCGACGAGCTAGCGGGGGTCTGCATGAGCAGTTCTTC. It specifies CASSRRASGGLHEQFF.

In this sample, this clone turned up a few times. V usage is TRBV6-1 and J usage is TRBJ1-2, with 7 bases fitting TRBD1. This CDR3 contains 15 residues. V shed 2 bases, J shed 2 bases, and the junction held 5 bases outside the gene matches. Germline lookup yields CDR1 MNHNS and CDR2 SASEGT. For the CDR3, the DNA is TGTGCCAGCAGTGAAACTCCGGGACAGAACTATGGCTACACCTTC. Amino acids: CASSETPGQNYGYTF.

This chain links TRBV2 with TRBJ1-5, with a weak D call TRBD1 (6 bases). CDR3 length: 15 residues. V was cut by 6 bases and J by 0 bases, with 12 bases left in between. In germline, CDR1 is SNHLY, CDR2 FYNNEI. The CDR3 DNA reads TGTGCCAGCAGGAAGACAGGATCTAGCAATCAGCCCCAGCATTTT. Encoded protein: CASRKTGSSNQPQHF.